The T cell receptor beta chain described here comes from a study of T cell repertoires in cytomegalovirus infection. Across the whole study: Matching HLA type and CMV infection were both indicated by public TCR beta signatures. General study points: The ex vivo response was dominated by HLA-C-restricted CMV-specific TCR beta clonotypes. Frequencies of public TCR beta families were cumulated, and this identified carriers of CMV plus the relevant HLA.

Using its own MiXCR run on the reads, TCRdb lists one record per CDR3 protein. The table shows fewer than 550,000 distinct CDR3 sequences, with approximately 10% occurring only once. This clonotype was found many times. The antigen remains unidentified. The V and J ends lost 9 bases and 1 base respectively, with 12 bases between them. The length of the CDR3 is 13 residues. Germline V gives CDR1 LGHDT, CDR2 YNNKEL (reference sequence). The rearrangement joins TRBV3-1 to TRBJ1-1, with TRBD1 as a possible D gene (6 bases). The specimen was PBMCs. The TCR comes from a human donor in good health (CMV status not recorded). Some clones in this sample may be carry-over from other donors' samples. CDR3 amino acids: CASCRGANTEAFF. CDR3 DNA sequence: TGTGCCAGTTGCAGGGGAGCGAACACTGAAGCTTTCTTT.